This TCR beta chain was captured in a study of blood T cell repertoires in COVID-19. About the research overall: Some COVID-19 samples were acute and others convalescent; all came from the United States, Italy and Spain. In each case, the material was cDNA or gDNA derived from T cells, B-cell-depleted T cells, or PBMCs.

In the original analysis: Amplification of reference gene primers provided the estimated nucleated cell counts. Method: immunoSEQ multiplex PCR; TCRdb's copy keeps in-frame clones and lacks some. Clonal size and the V and J genes are those of that table, whereas D and trimming came from the DNA. The table records 100,000 to 120,000 clones, nearly 90% of them present only once. CDR1 is MDHEN, CDR2 SYDVKM, per germline. This CDR3 is 16 amino acids long. Trimming at V came to 6 bases and at J to 0 bases, leaving 9 bases not matched to a gene. This rearrangement joins TRBV28 to TRBJ2-7, with 9 positions matching TRBD2. Sequenced input: peripheral blood. The TCR was taken from a human donor in a cohort sampled during active COVID-19. In DNA, the CDR3 is TGTGCCAGCAGCATACTTGGACTAGCGTACTCCTACGAGCAGTACTTC. It translates to CASSILGLAYSYEQYF.